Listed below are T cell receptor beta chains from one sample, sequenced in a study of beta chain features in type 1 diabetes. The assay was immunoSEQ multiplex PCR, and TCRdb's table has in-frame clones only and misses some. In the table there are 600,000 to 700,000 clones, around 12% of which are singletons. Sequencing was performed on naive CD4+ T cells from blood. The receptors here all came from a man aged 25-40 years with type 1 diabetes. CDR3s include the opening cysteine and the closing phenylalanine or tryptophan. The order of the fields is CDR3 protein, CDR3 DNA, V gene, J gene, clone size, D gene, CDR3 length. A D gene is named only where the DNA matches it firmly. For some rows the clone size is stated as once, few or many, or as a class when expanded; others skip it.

CASSPSAGLSYEQYF	TGCGCCAGCAGCCCATCGGCAGGCCTCTCCTACGAGCAGTACTTC	TRBV5-1	TRBJ2-7	few	-	15
CASSPWTSGGYTDTQYF	TGTGCCAGCAGCCCTTGGACTAGCGGGGGCTACACAGATACGCAGTATTTT	TRBV7-2	TRBJ2-3	-	TRBD2	17
CASSLLRGRTGTDTQYF	TGTGCCAGCAGCTTGCTAAGGGGGAGGACTGGCACAGATACGCAGTATTTT	TRBV5-4	TRBJ2-3	few	-	17
CASSLTPSSAGELSGYTF	TGCGCCAGCAGCTTGACGCCATCCTCGGCAGGGGAGTTGAGCGGCTACACCTTC	TRBV5-1	TRBJ1-2	-	-	18
CASSKLRTGTSGSHTQYF	TGTGCCAGCAGCAAACTGAGGACCGGGACTAGCGGGTCCCATACGCAGTATTTT	TRBV11-2	TRBJ2-3	few	TRBD2	18
CASTPGYNYGYTF	TGTGCCAGCACCCCGGGCTACAATTATGGCTACACCTTC	TRBV28	TRBJ1-2	few	-	13
CASSKGGTGNTIYF	TGTGCCAGCAGCAAAGGAGGAACTGGAAACACCATATATTTT	TRBV5-4	TRBJ1-3	-	-	14
CASSRDSQETQYF	TGTGCCAGCAGTAGGGACAGCCAAGAGACCCAGTACTTC	TRBV9	TRBJ2-5	few	TRBD1	13
CASSKQGSQPQHF	TGTGCCAGCTCTAAACAGGGGAGTCAGCCCCAGCATTTT	TRBV6-5	TRBJ1-5	-	TRBD1	13
CASSPLDEQFF	TGTGCCAGCTCACCTTTGGATGAGCAGTTCTTC	TRBV18	TRBJ2-1	-	-	11
CSVEPYQRGGYNEQFF	TGCAGCGTTGAACCCTACCAGCGGGGGGGTTACAATGAGCAGTTCTTC	TRBV29-1	TRBJ2-1	few	TRBD2	16
CASSRLRREKLFF	TGCGCCAGCAGCCGCCTTCGCCGGGAGAAACTGTTTTTT	TRBV4-1	TRBJ1-4	-	-	13
CASSWGAYEQYF	TGTGCCAGCAGCTGGGGGGCCTACGAGCAGTACTTC	TRBV5-6	TRBJ2-7	-	-	12
CASSPGEGYTF	TGTGCCAGCAGTCCAGGGGAGGGCTACACCTTC	TRBV6-6	TRBJ1-2	-	-	11
CASRQGLGTDTQYF	TGTGCCAGTCGGCAGGGGCTGGGAACAGATACGCAGTATTTT	TRBV6-5	TRBJ2-3	few	-	14
CASSFGQGRKETQYF	TGTGCCAGCAGCTTTGGACAGGGACGAAAAGAGACCCAGTACTTC	TRBV11-2	TRBJ2-5	few	TRBD1	15
CASSVDGGETQYF	TGTGCCAGCAGCGTAGATGGGGGGGAGACCCAGTACTTC	TRBV9	TRBJ2-5	-	-	13
CASSPDRYRGYTGELFF	TGTGCCAGCAGCCCAGATCGTTACAGGGGGTACACCGGGGAGCTGTTTTTT	TRBV14	TRBJ2-2	few	TRBD1	17
CASSESSGADTQYF	TGCGCCAGCAGTGAGTCCAGCGGAGCAGATACGCAGTATTTT	TRBV10-1	TRBJ2-3	few	-	14
CASSEVYEQYF	TGTGCCAGCAGTGAAGTATACGAGCAGTACTTC	TRBV2	TRBJ2-7	-	-	11
CASTKGTPNTEAFF	TGTGCCAGCACCAAGGGGACACCGAACACTGAAGCTTTCTTT	TRBV5-6	TRBJ1-1	-	-	14
CASRDDSGNTIYF	TGTGCCAGCAGAGATGACAGTGGAAACACCATATATTTT	TRBV25-1	TRBJ1-3	-	-	13
CASSYRQANYGYTF	TGTGCCAGCAGTTACCGACAGGCGAACTATGGCTACACCTTC	TRBV6-5	TRBJ1-2	few	-	14
CASSFTGSVANEQFF	TGTGCCAGCAGTTTCACAGGGTCAGTCGCCAATGAGCAGTTCTTC	TRBV11-3	TRBJ2-1	-	-	15
CASSATGSSGANVLTF	TGTGCCAGCAGCGCTACAGGTAGCTCTGGGGCCAACGTCCTGACTTTC	TRBV7-9	TRBJ2-6	-	-	16